A selection of T cell receptor beta chains follows, all from one sample in a study of blood T cell repertoires in COVID-19. Repertoires were generated with immunoSEQ multiplex PCR, while TCRdb's copy carries only in-frame clones and drops some. The top ten clones hold under 1.2% of a sample with about 350,000 clones, roughly 90% of them seen once. The sample taken for sequencing was PBMCs or T cells enriched from blood (not recorded which). The source is a woman younger than 45 who had been exposed to COVID-19. The CDR3 runs from the conserved cysteine through the conserved F or W. Fields, in order: D gene, clone size, J gene, V gene, CDR3 protein, CDR3 DNA. D genes are given only for firm matches. The size of a clone is reported for some rows only, either as once, few or many, or as a class for expanded clones.

>TRBD2|NA|TRBJ2-1|TRBV14
CASSSRWRAGVSNEQFF
TGTGCCAGCAGCTCAAGGTGGCGAGCGGGAGTATCGAATGAGCAGTTCTTC
>TRBD1|many|TRBJ1-5|TRBV18
CASSPSNPGTGGPQPQHF
TGTGCCAGCTCCCCATCAAACCCGGGGACAGGGGGTCCTCAGCCCCAGCATTTT
>TRBD1|NA|TRBJ1-3|TRBV7-8
CASSLGQGGGNTIYF
TGTGCCAGCAGCCTGGGACAGGGGGGTGGAAACACCATATATTTT
>TRBD2|NA|TRBJ2-1|TRBV30
CAWSFLAGGANEQFF
TGTGCCTGGAGTTTTCTAGCGGGAGGGGCCAATGAGCAGTTCTTC
>NA|NA|TRBJ2-1|TRBV5-6
CASSWDGGNEQFF
TGTGCCAGCAGCTGGGACGGGGGTAATGAGCAGTTCTTC
>NA|NA|TRBJ2-7|TRBV7-9
CASSLADRSSYEQYF
TGTGCCAGCAGCTTAGCCGACAGGTCCTCCTACGAGCAGTACTTC
>TRBD1|NA|TRBJ1-6|TRBV18
CASSPQRQGDSPLHF
TGTGCCAGCTCACCACAACGGCAGGGGGATTCACCCCTCCACTTT
>TRBD1|NA|TRBJ1-1|TRBV5-5
CASRLTGMNTEAFF
TGTGCCAGCAGGTTGACAGGGATGAACACTGAAGCTTTCTTT
>NA|NA|TRBJ1-5|TRBV7-9
CASSFQMEPQHF
TGTGCCAGCAGCTTTCAGATGGAGCCCCAGCATTTT
>TRBD2|NA|TRBJ2-7|TRBV19
CASSIRGTSNSYEQYF
TGTGCCAGTAGTATCCGAGGGACTAGCAACTCCTACGAGCAGTACTTC
>NA|NA|TRBJ1-5|TRBV12-3/TRBV12-4
CASSTGHDQPQHF
TGTGCCAGCAGTACCGGACACGATCAGCCCCAGCATTTT
>TRBD2|NA|TRBJ2-3|TRBV10-3
CAISGGLAASTDTQYF
TGTGCCATCAGTGGGGGACTAGCGGCCAGCACAGATACGCAGTATTTT
>NA|NA|TRBJ2-4|TRBV5-1
CASSPGDIQYF
TGCGCCAGCAGCCCGGGGGACATTCAGTACTTC
>NA|NA|TRBJ1-5|TRBV4-2
CASSPIRQSNQPQHF
TGTGCCAGCAGCCCAATTCGACAGAGCAATCAGCCCCAGCATTTT
>NA|once|TRBJ2-5|TRBV20-1
CSASETVQETQYF
TGCAGTGCTAGTGAGACAGTTCAAGAGACCCAGTACTTC
>TRBD2|NA|TRBJ2-7|TRBV5-6
CASSHGGDLTSYEQYF
TGTGCCAGCAGCCACGGGGGGGACCTTACGTCCTACGAGCAGTACTTC
>NA|NA|TRBJ1-5|TRBV19
CASSKQGQPQHF
TGTGCCAGTAGTAAGCAGGGCCAGCCCCAGCATTTT
>NA|once|TRBJ2-7|TRBV25-1
CASSEWGTRHVYEQYF
TGTGCCAGCAGTGAATGGGGCACTCGCCATGTCTACGAGCAGTACTTC
>TRBD1|NA|TRBJ1-1|TRBV6-5
CASSSGQLQLNTEAFF
TGTGCCAGCAGTTCGGGACAGTTACAACTGAACACTGAAGCTTTCTTT
>TRBD2|NA|TRBJ2-5|TRBV25-1
CASSEASGRMYQETQYF
TGTGCCAGCAGTGAGGCTAGCGGGAGGATGTACCAAGAGACCCAGTACTTC
>TRBD2|NA|TRBJ2-3|TRBV3-1/TRBV3-2
CASSQDRSAGGTDTQYF
TGTGCCAGCAGCCAAGATAGATCAGCGGGAGGAACAGATACGCAGTATTTT
>TRBD1|NA|TRBJ2-2|TRBV2
CASRLGQAYTGELFF
TGTGCCAGCAGATTGGGACAGGCTTACACCGGGGAGCTGTTTTTT
>TRBD1|NA|TRBJ1-1|TRBV10-3
CAISERMGQGGSTEAFF
TGTGCCATCAGTGAGAGAATGGGACAGGGGGGGAGCACTGAAGCTTTCTTT
>TRBD2|NA|TRBJ2-7|TRBV29-1
CSVVLRGRAGVPGEQYF
TGCAGCGTGGTTCTTCGCGGGAGGGCAGGGGTTCCCGGCGAGCAGTACTTC
>NA|once|TRBJ2-7|TRBV6-4
CASIHGRGKSPYEQYF
TGTGCCAGCATCCACGGGCGGGGAAAAAGTCCCTACGAGCAGTACTTC
>TRBD1|NA|TRBJ2-1|TRBV19
CASITHGTGHNEQFF
TGTGCCAGCATTACCCACGGGACAGGTCACAATGAGCAGTTCTTC
>NA|NA|TRBJ2-1|TRBV9
CASSVAGTTDLGNEQFF
TGTGCCAGCAGCGTAGCGGGCACAACGGACCTCGGGAATGAGCAGTTCTTC
>NA|NA|TRBJ1-2|TRBV11-2
CASSLNRDGYTF
TGTGCCAGCAGTCTTAACAGGGATGGCTACACCTTC
>TRBD1|NA|TRBJ1-6|TRBV27
CASSLSEGTGFVYNSPLHF
TGTGCCAGCAGTTTATCGGAAGGGACAGGGTTTGTTTATAATTCACCCCTCCACTTT
>NA|NA|TRBJ2-1|TRBV6-6
CASSPRGLTGGKTGAYNEQFF
TGTGCCAGCAGCCCCCGGGGCCTAACTGGGGGCAAAACCGGCGCCTACAATGAGCAGTTCTTC
>TRBD1|NA|TRBJ2-7|TRBV7-9
CASSFGTGGIYEQYF
TGTGCCAGCAGCTTCGGGACAGGGGGAATCTACGAGCAGTACTTC
>NA|NA|TRBJ1-1|TRBV10-1
CASRSEMNTEAFF
TGCGCCAGCAGATCGGAGATGAACACTGAAGCTTTCTTT
>NA|NA|TRBJ2-3|TRBV9
CASSVEAGYTDTQYF
TGTGCCAGCAGCGTAGAGGCCGGGTACACAGATACGCAGTATTTT
>TRBD1|NA|TRBJ1-2|TRBV10-3
CAISEADRGYGYTF
TGTGCCATCAGTGAGGCGGACAGGGGCTATGGCTACACCTTC
>TRBD2|NA|TRBJ2-1|TRBV4-1
CASSQDRGLAHNEQFF
TGCGCCAGCAGCCAAGATCGAGGACTAGCCCACAATGAGCAGTTCTTC
>TRBD2|once|TRBJ2-7|TRBV12-5
CASGPEAGVVEQYF
TGTGCTAGTGGCCCGGAGGCGGGAGTGGTCGAGCAGTACTTC
>TRBD2|few|TRBJ2-2|TRBV7-7
CASSLTATLGGTGELFF
TGTGCCAGCAGCTTAACCGCAACCCTCGGGGGGACCGGGGAGCTGTTTTTT
>TRBD1|NA|TRBJ1-2|TRBV10-1
CASKPSGQGIGYTF
TGCGCCAGCAAGCCCTCCGGACAGGGCATTGGCTACACCTTC
>TRBD1|NA|TRBJ2-7|TRBV28
CASSSVPGQGIYEQYF
TGTGCCAGCAGTTCGGTCCCGGGACAGGGAATTTACGAGCAGTACTTC